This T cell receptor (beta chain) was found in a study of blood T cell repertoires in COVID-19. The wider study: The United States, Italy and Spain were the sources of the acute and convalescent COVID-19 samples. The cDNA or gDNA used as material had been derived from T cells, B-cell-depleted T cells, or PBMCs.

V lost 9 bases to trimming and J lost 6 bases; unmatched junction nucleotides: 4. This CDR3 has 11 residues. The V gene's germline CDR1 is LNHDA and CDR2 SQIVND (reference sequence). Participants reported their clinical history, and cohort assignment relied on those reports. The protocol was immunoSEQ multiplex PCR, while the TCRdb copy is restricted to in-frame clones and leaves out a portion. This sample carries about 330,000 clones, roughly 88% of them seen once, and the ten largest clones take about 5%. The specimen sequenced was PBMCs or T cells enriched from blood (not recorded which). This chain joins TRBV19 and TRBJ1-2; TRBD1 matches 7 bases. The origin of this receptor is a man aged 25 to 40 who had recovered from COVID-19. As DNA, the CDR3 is TGTGCCAGCACAGGGGAGGATGGCTACACCTTC. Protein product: CASTGEDGYTF.